The next 14 T cell receptor beta chains were all read from a single sample in a study of T cell responses to AZD1222 COVID-19 vaccine. Only in-frame clones appear in the TCRdb table, and some are missing; sequencing was by immunoSEQ multiplex PCR. The data hold approximately 150,000 clones, with around nine tenths observed a single time. The sample here was peripheral blood, taken 28 days after the second AZD1222 dose. Source of these receptors: an adult who received the AZD1222 COVID-19 vaccine.

V usage is TRBV27 and J usage is TRBJ1-2; 7 bases line up with TRBD1. The CDR3 extends over 15 amino acids. Looked up from germline, CDR1 is MNHEY and CDR2 is SMNVEV (reference sequence). The V segment lost 5 bases and the J segment 4 bases; nucleotides outside the gene matches: 10. CDR3 loop: CASSRSGQAGYGYTF. DNA of the CDR3: TGTGCCAGCAGTCGTTCAGGACAGGCAGGCTATGGCTACACCTTC.

The chain joins TRBV5-1 to TRBJ1-4, with D uncertain. The germline CDR1 and CDR2 sequences are SGHRS and YFSETQ. Trimming took 2 bases from V and 4 from J, leaving 9 bases between them. The CDR3 runs to 14 residues. The CDR3 is CASSFDTGNEKLFF. Here the CDR3 DNA reads TGCGCCAGCAGCTTCGACACGGGTAATGAAAAACTGTTTTTT.

The V call is TRBV28, the J call TRBJ2-7; D might be TRBD2 (7 bases). Trimming removed 3 bases from V and 2 bases from J, with 20 bases in between. CDR3 length: 17 residues. From germline, CDR1 is MDHEN and CDR2 SYDVKM. CDR3 amino acids: CASSFKIGGPATYEQYF. In nucleotides, the CDR3 is TGTGCCAGCAGTTTCAAGATCGGGGGGCCCGCTACCTACGAGCAGTACTTC.

The genes are TRBV18 and TRBJ2-1, with TRBD1 matching over 7 bases. The J segment lost 7 bases and the V segment lost 0 bases, leaving 12 bases of the junction unmatched. Looked up from germline, CDR1 is KGHSH and CDR2 is LQKENI. This CDR3 is built from 17 residues. The CDR3 sequence is CASSPPNRGGAGNEQFF. CDR3 DNA: TGTGCCAGCTCACCACCAAACAGGGGTGGGGCAGGAAATGAGCAGTTCTTC.

This chain links TRBV7-2 with TRBJ2-1; either TRBD1 or TRBD2 may supply D (5 bases each). The CDR3 consists of 14 residues. The ends were cut back, 5 bases at V and 7 bases at J, with 15 bases in the middle. The V gene's germline CDR1 is SGHTA and CDR2 FQGNSA. CDR3 region: CASSHRGGGNEQFF. The CDR3 DNA is TGTGCCAGCAGCCACCGGGGCGGTGGGAATGAGCAGTTCTTC.

The rearrangement uses TRBV27 and TRBJ1-2, with TRBD1 identical over 8 bases. The CDR3 is 13 residues long. Germline values: CDR1 MNHEY, CDR2 SMNVEV (reference sequence). The trim removed 8 bases at V and 7 bases at J, leaving 9 bases unmatched. The CDR3 DNA reads as TGTGCCAGCTCCCCCCGGACAGGGTTTGGCTACACCTTC. Its translation: CASSPRTGFGYTF.

This clone was counted a single time. The gene calls are TRBV9 and TRBJ1-4, with D unclear. Between the trimmed V and J ends, which lost 4 bases and 1 base, there was a span of 11 bases. The V gene's germline CDR1 is SGDLS and CDR2 YYNGEE. This CDR3 region has 15 residues. As DNA, the CDR3 is TGTGCCAGCAGCCCGACACCCCGAACTAATGAAAAACTGTTTTTT. Translated: CASSPTPRTNEKLFF.

The chain links TRBV27 to TRBJ2-7, with TRBD2 identical over 8 bases. CDR1 MNHEY and CDR2 SMNVEV come from the germline V gene (reference sequence). CDR3 length equals 14 residues. Losses at the gene ends were 5 bases for V and 2 bases for J; bases not matched to a gene: 5. The CDR3, as DNA: TGTGCCAGCAGTCTAGGACTAGCCCCCTACGAGCAGTACTTC. This gives the protein CASSLGLAPYEQYF.

CDR3 loop: CASSRHGGAEFDNYGYTF. In nucleotides, the CDR3 is TGTGCCAGCAGCCGTCATGGGGGCGCGGAGTTTGATAACTATGGCTACACCTTC. V and J are TRBV9 and TRBJ1-2, with a possible D match to TRBD1 (6 bases). Per the germline V gene, CDR1 is SGDLS and CDR2 is YYNGEE. Trimming took off 4 bases at V and 1 base at J, with 23 bases between the two ends. CDR3 length: 18 amino acids.

The chain combines TRBV14 with TRBJ2-5, with 10 bases identical to TRBD2. The CDR3 is made up of 14 amino acids. Germline values: CDR1 SGHDN, CDR2 FVKESK. Trimming cost V 4 bases and J 5 bases; bases outside gene matches: 4. CDR3 coding DNA: TGTGCCAGCAGCCTAGCGGGGGGTCGGGAGACCCAGTACTTC. Its protein is CASSLAGGRETQYF.

The chain has TRBV28 and TRBJ2-1; TRBD2 matches at 8 bases. Germline-derived CDR1 and CDR2 are MDHEN and SYDVKM. V trimming: 3 bases; J trimming: 4 bases; junction bases outside the gene matches: 11. The CDR3 extends over 17 amino acids. The DNA of the CDR3 is TGTGCCAGCAGTTTTGGGTCAGCGGGGGACTCGTACAATGAGCAGTTCTTC. Its translation is CASSFGSAGDSYNEQFF.

Written as DNA, the CDR3 is TGTGCCAGCAGTTACTCCCCCGGGATGGTAGGCGATGAGCAGTTCTTC. Its protein is CASSYSPGMVGDEQFF. This chain uses TRBV6-2 or TRBV6-3 with TRBJ2-1; D might be TRBD2 (5 bases). The germline V and J ends were trimmed by 0 bases and 8 bases, with 17 bases remaining between them. This CDR3 is built from 16 residues. Germline CDR1 reads MNHEY; CDR2 reads SVGEGT.

This chain uses TRBV2 with TRBJ2-7; D is uncertain. CDR3 length: 12 amino acids. Per germline, CDR1 SNHLY and CDR2 FYNNEI. V was shortened by 5 bases and J by 7 bases, with 12 bases between the two germline ends. DNA for the CDR3: TGTGCCAGCAGTAGGGCCAGAGGAGAGCAGTACTTC. Translated, it gives CASSRARGEQYF.

The chain combines TRBV7-3 with TRBJ2-3, with TRBD2 identical over 9 bases. The CDR3 length is 16 residues. The V gene's germline CDR1 is SGHTA and CDR2 FQGTGA. Trimming cost V 2 bases and J 4 bases; bases outside gene matches: 7. This CDR3 reads CASSLGLAGRADTQYF. CDR3 bases: TGTGCCAGCAGCTTAGGGCTAGCGGGGAGGGCAGATACGCAGTATTTT.